Presented here are 28 T cell receptor beta chains from one specimen sequenced in a study of graft-versus-host responses after intestinal transplantation. Their recognized antigens are unknown. Assay used: immunoSEQ multiplex PCR; TCRdb lists only in-frame clones, some missing. The sample has approximately 110,000 clones, more than 90% seen once. Specimen: unstimulated CD4+ T cells sorted from spleen or lymph node cells, collected before transplant. Receptors originate from a human donor who was the organ donor for an intestinal transplant.

The chain is built from TRBV29-1 and TRBJ1-5, with D possibly TRBD1 on 5 matching bases. The V gene's germline CDR1 is SQVTM and CDR2 ANQGSEA. This CDR3 has 12 residues. The V end lost 6 bases, the J end lost 3 bases, and 9 bases lay between the germline ends. The CDR3, as DNA: TGCAGCGTAGGGGTTGCCAATCAGCCCCAGCATTTT. It specifies CSVGVANQPQHF.

The chain joins TRBV30 to TRBJ1-6, with TRBD1 identical over 9 bases. CDR1 and CDR2 (germline): GTSNPN, SVGIG (reference sequence). V dropped 4 bases and J dropped 0; count of bases not matched to a gene: 4. The CDR3 loop spans 16 amino acids. The CDR3 loop is CAWTGTGSSYNSPLHF. DNA for the CDR3: TGTGCCTGGACCGGGACAGGGAGCTCCTATAATTCACCCCTCCACTTT.

V is TRBV7-9 and J is TRBJ1-2; D is possibly TRBD1 (5 bases). The CDR3 spans 12 residues. Trimming cost V 2 bases and J 7 bases, with 8 bases left between them. Germline loops: CDR1 SEHNR, CDR2 FQNEAQ (reference sequence). DNA of the CDR3: TGTGCCAGCAGCTTATTCGGGGGTGGCTACACCTTC. As protein: CASSLFGGGYTF. Supplemented by reference TRBV7-9 and TRBJ1-2, the full variable domain reads DTGVSQNPRHKITKRGQNVTFRCDPISEHNRLYWYRQTLGQGPEFLTYFQNEAQLEKSRLLSDRFSAERPKGSFSTLEIQRTEQGDSAMYLCASSLFGGGYTFGSGTRLTVV.

The chain uses TRBV9 and TRBJ1-3, with a weak D call TRBD1 (5 bases). The CDR3 length is 17 residues. The germline CDR1 and CDR2 sequences are SGDLS and YYNGEE. The V end lost 2 bases, the J end lost 0 bases, and 15 bases lay between the germline ends. The CDR3 region is CASSVGAEAHSGNTIYF. CDR3 bases: TGTGCCAGCAGCGTCGGGGCGGAAGCTCACTCTGGAAACACCATATATTTT.

The chain uses TRBV28 and TRBJ2-4; no firm D call. CDR1 and CDR2 (germline): MDHEN, SYDVKM. The CDR3 covers 14 residues. V was shortened by 1 base and J by 6 bases, with 10 bases between the two germline ends. DNA of the CDR3: TGTGCCAGCAGTTTATCGGGTTGGGGAAACATTCAGTACTTC. It yields the protein CASSLSGWGNIQYF.

This rearrangement joins TRBV29-1 to TRBJ2-1; possibly TRBD2 for D (6 bases). The CDR3 has 13 amino acids. Germline CDR1 SQVTM, CDR2 ANQGSEA. Trimming shortened V by 3 bases and J by 9 bases, and 15 bases separated the two germline ends. As DNA, the CDR3 is TGCAGCGTTGAGGGGGGAGTATTACTTGAGCAGTTCTTC. Translated: CSVEGGVLLEQFF.

This clone has only one observation. The gene calls are TRBV19 and TRBJ2-7, with no clear D. Looked up from germline, CDR1 is LNHDA and CDR2 is SQIVND (reference sequence). CDR3 length: 13 residues. V lost 6 bases, J lost 0 bases, and 9 bases lay in between. This CDR3 is CASRALSSYEQYF. CDR3 in DNA: TGTGCCAGTAGGGCTCTCAGCTCCTACGAGCAGTACTTC.

The table lists this clone with a count of one. The chain carries TRBV18 and TRBJ2-5; D is undetermined. The germline CDR1 and CDR2 sequences are KGHSH and LQKENI. Trimming stripped 2 bases from V and 5 bases from J, with 6 bases between. This CDR3 has 12 amino acids. DNA for the CDR3: TGTGCCAGCTCACCAAGTGTTGAGACCCAGTACTTC. Translating it yields CASSPSVETQYF. Based on the CDR3 plus reference TRBV18 and TRBJ2-5, the full variable domain is NAGVMQNPRHLVRRRGQEARLRCSPMKGHSHVYWYRQLPEEGLKFMVYLQKENIIDESGMPKERFSAEFPKEGPSILRIQQVVRGDSAAYFCASSPSVETQYFGPGTRLLVL.

J is TRBJ2-5 and V is TRBV28, with D tentatively TRBD1 (6 bases). V was shortened by 5 bases and J by 5 bases, with 15 bases between the two germline ends. The CDR3 loop spans 14 amino acids. Per the germline V gene, CDR1 is MDHEN and CDR2 is SYDVKM. The CDR3 here is CASSRQVTRETQYF. CDR3 coding DNA: TGTGCCAGCAGTCGACAGGTAACCCGGGAGACCCAGTACTTC. The full variable domain, in which reference TRBV28 and TRBJ2-5 provide the parts outside the CDR3, is DVKVTQSSRYLVKRTGEKVFLECVQDMDHENMFWYRQDPGLGLRLIYFSYDVKMKEKGDIPEGYSVSREKKERFSLILESASTNQTSMYLCASSRQVTRETQYFGPGTRLLVL.

The chain combines TRBV5-1 with TRBJ2-5; D gene unclear. Trimming pared 4 bases from V and 4 bases from J, leaving 17 bases between. Germline CDR1 SGHRS, CDR2 YFSETQ. The CDR3 runs to 15 residues. The CDR3 DNA reads as TGCGCCAGCAGCCTAAGATGGGCCGTCGGAGAGACCCAGTACTTC. The encoded protein is CASSLRWAVGETQYF.

The J gene is TRBJ2-5, the V gene TRBV4-3; 8 nucleotides match TRBD2. The CDR3 is made up of 17 amino acids. V shed 0 bases, J shed 2 bases, and the junction held 8 bases outside the gene matches. From germline, CDR1 is LGHNA and CDR2 YSLEER. The DNA for the CDR3 is TGCGCCAGCAGCCAAGATCGTCAAGAGCGGGGGCAAGAGACCCAGTACTTC. It codes for CASSQDRQERGQETQYF.

The chain links TRBV4-3 to TRBJ2-1; D not certain. The germline CDR1 and CDR2 sequences are LGHNA and YSLEER. V lost 4 bases to trimming and J lost 0 bases, with 28 bases between them. The length of the CDR3 is 21 residues. CDR3 amino acids: CASSPTHATKATASSYNEQFF. CDR3 sequence (DNA): TGCGCCAGCAGCCCCACCCACGCAACCAAGGCGACTGCTAGCTCCTACAATGAGCAGTTCTTC.

This rearrangement joins TRBV4-2 to TRBJ2-2, with TRBD2 matching over 7 bases. With 2 bases clipped from V and 3 bases from J, the junction kept 6 bases outside the gene matches. CDR3 length: 16 residues. Germline CDR1 is LGHNA and CDR2 is YNFKEQ. CDR3 sequence (DNA): TGTGCCAGCAGCCAAATCCGGGACTACTACACCGGGGAGCTGTTTTTT. It specifies CASSQIRDYYTGELFF.

Written as DNA, the CDR3 is TGCAGCGCTGGAGGCAGCCCTCTCTATGGCTACACCTTC. Protein product: CSAGGSPLYGYTF. The chain joins TRBV29-1 to TRBJ1-2, with D hard to call. This CDR3 region has 13 residues. Germline CDR1 is SQVTM and CDR2 is ANQGSEA. The V and J ends lost 7 bases and 4 bases respectively, with 16 bases between them.

This clone was seen just once. The gene calls are TRBV4-1 and TRBJ2-7; D might be TRBD1 or TRBD2, each matching 6 bases. The CDR3 totals 16 residues. V dropped 1 base and J dropped 2 bases, with 15 bases sitting between them. Germline lookup yields CDR1 MGHRA and CDR2 YSYEKL. The DNA for the CDR3 is TGCGCCAGCAGCCAAGTTATCGGGGGCCCCCCCTACGAGCAGTACTTC. Its translation: CASSQVIGGPPYEQYF.

The chain is built from TRBV4-2 and TRBJ2-5; maybe TRBD2 (5 bases). CDR3 length: 14 amino acids. Trimming left V 4 bases short and J 1 base short, with 10 bases between. Germline V lookup: CDR1 LGHNA, CDR2 YNFKEQ. CDR3 in DNA: TGTGCCAGCAGCCCCGAACTAGTCCAAGAGACCCAGTACTTC. It codes for CASSPELVQETQYF.

The count of this clone is one. This chain connects TRBV25-1 to TRBJ2-7, with D maybe TRBD2 (6 bases). This CDR3 has 13 amino acids. Germline CDR1 reads MGHDK; CDR2 reads SYGVNS. Trimming shortened V by 8 bases and J by 0 bases, and 11 bases separated the two germline ends. This chain's CDR3 is CASGDGGSYEQYF. The CDR3 nucleotides are TGTGCCAGCGGGGACGGGGGCTCCTACGAGCAGTACTTC.

This chain links TRBV6-5 with TRBJ1-3; D is unclear. V shed 2 bases and J shed 0 bases, with 8 bases lying between them. The CDR3 is made up of 15 amino acids. The germline CDR1 and CDR2 sequences are MNHEY and SVGAGI. The CDR3 coding sequence is TGTGCCAGCAGTTACGGCTGGGGCTCTGGAAACACCATATATTTT. Encoded protein: CASSYGWGSGNTIYF.

The V call is TRBV18, the J call TRBJ2-7; D is ambiguous. Trimming pared 6 bases from V and 6 bases from J, leaving 12 bases between. The CDR3 has 12 residues. Germline CDR1 and CDR2: KGHSH and LQKENI. CDR3 residues: CASSFKGSEQYF. The CDR3 DNA follows: TGTGCCAGCTCTTTCAAGGGATCCGAGCAGTACTTC.

The V and J genes are TRBV4-1 and TRBJ1-3; no clear D. The germline V gene encodes CDR1 MGHRA and CDR2 YSYEKL. The V gene lost 0 bases and the J gene lost 4 bases, with 13 bases spanning the gap. This CDR3 has 16 residues. The CDR3 region has the DNA TGCGCCAGCAGCCAAGAGGGCCTCAAGGCAGGAAACACCATATATTTT. This codes for CASSQEGLKAGNTIYF.

The chain uses TRBV6-5 and TRBJ2-7; 8 bases are a match to TRBD1. The germline V gene encodes CDR1 MNHEY and CDR2 SVGAGI. CDR3 length equals 13 residues. V lost 6 bases to trimming and J lost 4 bases; unmatched junction nucleotides: 5. The CDR3 DNA reads as TGTGCCAGCAGCCCCGGGACAGGTTACGAGCAGTACTTC. It translates to CASSPGTGYEQYF.

This rearrangement joins TRBV5-1 to TRBJ2-1, with D possibly being TRBD2 (6 bases). Germline CDR1 is SGHRS and CDR2 is YFSETQ. The ends were cut back, 4 bases at V and 6 bases at J, with 14 bases in the middle. This CDR3 spans 14 amino acids. The CDR3 DNA follows: TGCGCCAGCAGCATGTTCCTAGCGAGCAATGAGCAGTTCTTC. It specifies CASSMFLASNEQFF.

The chain employs TRBV2 and TRBJ2-7; the D gene could be TRBD1 or TRBD2 (5 bases each). Per germline, CDR1 SNHLY and CDR2 FYNNEI. Trimming took 8 bases from V and 3 from J, leaving 17 bases between them. The CDR3 consists of 14 residues. The CDR3 is CASAPTGTIYEQYF. CDR3 DNA: TGTGCCAGCGCCCCCACGGGGACCATCTACGAGCAGTACTTC.

This sequence joins TRBV28 and TRBJ1-1; no clear D. CDR1 is MDHEN and CDR2 is SYDVKM in the germline V gene. Trimming pared 3 bases from V and 6 bases from J, leaving 11 bases between. The CDR3 extends over 13 amino acids. CDR3: CASSFPGNPEAFF. The CDR3 nucleotides read TGTGCCAGCAGTTTTCCGGGCAATCCTGAAGCTTTCTTT.

The rearrangement joins TRBV19 to TRBJ1-2; TRBD1 is a possible D gene (5 bases). Trimming shortened V by 4 bases and J by 3 bases, and 18 bases separated the two germline ends. CDR1 and CDR2 (germline): LNHDA, SQIVND (reference sequence). This CDR3 is 16 amino acids long. The CDR3 region has the DNA TGTGCCAGTAGTACCCCTCCCGGTGGGGCTTACTATGGCTACACCTTC. Protein: CASSTPPGGAYYGYTF.

The chain couples TRBV10-2 to TRBJ1-1; 7 positions agree with TRBD1. Germline V gene data show CDR1 as WSHSY and CDR2 as SAAADI. The CDR3 length is 16 residues. V lost 3 bases, J lost 0 bases, and 7 bases stayed unmatched. CDR3 residues: CASSDPTTGLNTEAFF. The CDR3 coding sequence is TGCGCCAGCAGTGATCCTACGACAGGGCTGAACACTGAAGCTTTCTTT.

This clone showed up just once. This chain links TRBV7-9 with TRBJ2-7; D tentatively reads TRBD1 or TRBD2 (5 bases each). V was clipped by 2 bases and J by 3 bases, with 14 bases between them. Per germline, CDR1 SEHNR and CDR2 FQNEAQ (reference sequence). This CDR3 region has 15 residues. CDR3 residues: CASSLLGVGIYEQYF. Here the CDR3 DNA reads TGTGCCAGCAGCTTATTGGGGGTTGGGATCTACGAGCAGTACTTC.

This clone was seen just once. The identical CDR3 is also encoded by other nucleotide sequences in the sample. The rearrangement joins TRBV18 to TRBJ2-2; D uncertain. Between the trimmed V and J ends, which lost 3 bases and 2 bases, there was a span of 13 bases. This CDR3 region has 16 residues. Germline loops: CDR1 KGHSH, CDR2 LQKENI. CDR3 amino acids: CASSPTTRPNTGELFF. CDR3 coding DNA: TGTGCCAGCTCACCGACAACTCGCCCTAACACCGGGGAGCTGTTTTTT.